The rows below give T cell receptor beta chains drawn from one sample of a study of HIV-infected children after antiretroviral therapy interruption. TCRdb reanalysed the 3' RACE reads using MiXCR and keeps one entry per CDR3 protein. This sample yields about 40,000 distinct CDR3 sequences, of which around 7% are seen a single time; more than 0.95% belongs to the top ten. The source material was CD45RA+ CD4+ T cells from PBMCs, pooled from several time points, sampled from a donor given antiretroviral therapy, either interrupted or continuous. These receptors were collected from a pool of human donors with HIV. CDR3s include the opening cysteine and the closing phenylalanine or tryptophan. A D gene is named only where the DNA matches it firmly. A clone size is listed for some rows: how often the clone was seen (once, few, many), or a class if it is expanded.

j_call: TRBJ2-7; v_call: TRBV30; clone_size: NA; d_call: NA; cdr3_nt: TGTGCCTGGAGTGTACGCCGGGAGCAGTACTTC; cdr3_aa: CAWSVRREQYF
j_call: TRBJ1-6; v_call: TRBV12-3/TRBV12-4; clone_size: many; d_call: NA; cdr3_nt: TGTGCCAGCAGCCCCCGGGGTTCACCCCTCCACTTT; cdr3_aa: CASSPRGSPLHF
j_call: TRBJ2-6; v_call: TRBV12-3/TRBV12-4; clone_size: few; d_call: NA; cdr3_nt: TGTGCCAGCAGTTTATCGGGGGCAAGGGGGGCCAACGTCCTGACTTTC; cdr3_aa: CASSLSGARGANVLTF
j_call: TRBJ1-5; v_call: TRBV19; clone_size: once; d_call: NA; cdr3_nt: TGTGCCAGTAGTCCCAGGGGACATCAGCCCCAGCATTTT; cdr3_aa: CASSPRGHQPQHF
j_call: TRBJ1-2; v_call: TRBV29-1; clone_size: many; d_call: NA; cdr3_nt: TGCAGCGTTCTGACACGCCAGGGTTTCTATGGCTACACCTTC; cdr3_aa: CSVLTRQGFYGYTF
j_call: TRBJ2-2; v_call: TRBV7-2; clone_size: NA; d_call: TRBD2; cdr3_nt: TGTGCCAGCAGAGGACTAGCGGGAGTCACCGGGGAGCTGTTTTTT; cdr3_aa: CASRGLAGVTGELFF
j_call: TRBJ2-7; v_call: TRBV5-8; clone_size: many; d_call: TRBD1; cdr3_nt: TGTGCCAGCAGCTTGGGGGACAGGGGTGGGACCTACGAGCAGTACTTC; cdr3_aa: CASSLGDRGGTYEQYF
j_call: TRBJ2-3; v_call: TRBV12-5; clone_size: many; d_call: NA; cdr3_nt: TGTGCTAGTGGTTTGGTGGGGGGCTTTACAGATACGCAGTATTTT; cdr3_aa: CASGLVGGFTDTQYF
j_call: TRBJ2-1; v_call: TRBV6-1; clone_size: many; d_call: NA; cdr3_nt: TGTGCCAGCGGAGGGGTGCGCGATGAGCAGTTCTTC; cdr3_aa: CASGGVRDEQFF
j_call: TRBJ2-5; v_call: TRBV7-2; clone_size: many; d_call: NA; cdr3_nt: TGTGCCAGCAGCTCACCGGGCCGTCGGGAGACCCAGTACTTC; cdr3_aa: CASSSPGRRETQYF
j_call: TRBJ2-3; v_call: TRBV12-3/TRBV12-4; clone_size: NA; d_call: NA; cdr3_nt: TGTGCCAGCAGTATTTGGGGAGGAGGGGGCACAGATACGCAGTATTTT; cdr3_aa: CASSIWGGGGTDTQYF
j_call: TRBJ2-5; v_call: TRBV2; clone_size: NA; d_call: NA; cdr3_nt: TGTGCCAGCAGGAGGGCCGTGGTGGAGACCCAGTACTTC; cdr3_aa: CASRRAVVETQYF
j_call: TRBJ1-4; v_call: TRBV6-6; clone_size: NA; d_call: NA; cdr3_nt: TGTGCCAGCAGTGAGAGTGCAACTAATGAAAAACTGTTTTTT; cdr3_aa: CASSESATNEKLFF
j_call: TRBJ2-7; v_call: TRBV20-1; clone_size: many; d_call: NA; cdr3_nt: TGCAGTGCTAGAGACGGTAGAATCTACGAGCAGTACTTC; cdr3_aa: CSARDGRIYEQYF
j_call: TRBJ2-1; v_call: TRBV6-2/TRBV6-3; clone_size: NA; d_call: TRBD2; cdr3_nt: TGTGCCAGCAGCCCTAGAAGGACTAGGGTCGGCAATGAGCAGTTCTTC; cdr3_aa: CASSPRRTRVGNEQFF
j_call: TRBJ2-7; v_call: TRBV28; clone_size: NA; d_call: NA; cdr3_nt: TGTGCCAGCAGTAGGGGGGACAGTTCTTCCGAGCAGTACTTC; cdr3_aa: CASSRGDSSSEQYF
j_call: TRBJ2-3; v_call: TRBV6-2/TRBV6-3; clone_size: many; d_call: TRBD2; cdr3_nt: TGTGCCAGCAGTTCGGGGACTAGCGGTACAGATACGCAGTATTTT; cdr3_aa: CASSSGTSGTDTQYF
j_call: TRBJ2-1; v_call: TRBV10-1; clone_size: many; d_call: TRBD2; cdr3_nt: TGCGCCAGCAGTAGCGGGGCAAGGGTCTTCTTC; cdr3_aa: CASSSGARVFF
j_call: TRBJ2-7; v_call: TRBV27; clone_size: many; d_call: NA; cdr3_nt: TGTGCCAGCAGGGGTGGGGTCGAATACGAGCAGTACTTC; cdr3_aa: CASRGGVEYEQYF
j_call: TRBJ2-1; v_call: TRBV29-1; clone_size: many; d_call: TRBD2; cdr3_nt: TGCAGCGCCCCTAGCGGGAGGGGGAGCGTGAATGAGCAGTTCTTC; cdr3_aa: CSAPSGRGSVNEQFF
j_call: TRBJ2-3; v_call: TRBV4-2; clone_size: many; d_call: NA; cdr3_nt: TGTGCCAGCAGGAGGGGGGGCGGAACAGATACGCAGTATTTT; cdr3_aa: CASRRGGGTDTQYF
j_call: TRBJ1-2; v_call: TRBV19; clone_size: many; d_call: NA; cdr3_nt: TGTGCCAGTATAGGGGGTAGTGAGGACAACTATGGCTACACCTTC; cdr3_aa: CASIGGSEDNYGYTF
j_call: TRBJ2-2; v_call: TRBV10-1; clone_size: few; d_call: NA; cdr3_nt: TGCGCCAGCTATGGGACAATGACGAACACCGGGGAGCTGTTTTTT; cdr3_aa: CASYGTMTNTGELFF
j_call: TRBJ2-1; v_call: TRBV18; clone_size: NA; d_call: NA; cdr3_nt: TGTGCCAGCTCACCGGGAGTTAAGGATGAGCAGTTCTTC; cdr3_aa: CASSPGVKDEQFF
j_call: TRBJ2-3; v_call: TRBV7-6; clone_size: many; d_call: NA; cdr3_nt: TGTGCCAGCAGCTTGTGGGGGGACCTCAGGGAAGATACGCAGTATTTT; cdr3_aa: CASSLWGDLREDTQYF
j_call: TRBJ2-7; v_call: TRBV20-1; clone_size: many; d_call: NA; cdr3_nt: TGCAGTGCTAGGAGATTTAGGGTGAGATCCTACGAGCAGTACTTC; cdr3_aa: CSARRFRVRSYEQYF
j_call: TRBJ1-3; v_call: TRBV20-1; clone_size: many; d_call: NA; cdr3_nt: TGCAGTGCTAGGAACCGGGACTCCAGCTCTGGAAACACCATATATTTT; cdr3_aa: CSARNRDSSSGNTIYF
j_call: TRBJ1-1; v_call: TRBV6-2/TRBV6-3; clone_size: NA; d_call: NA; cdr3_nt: TGTGCCAGCAGTTACGGGGGTAACACTGAAGCTTTCTTT; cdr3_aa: CASSYGGNTEAFF
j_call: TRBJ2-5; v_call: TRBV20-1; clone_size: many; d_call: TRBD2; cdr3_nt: TGCAGTGCTAGATCAGGGACTAGCTCCGAGACCCAGTACTTC; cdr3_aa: CSARSGTSSETQYF
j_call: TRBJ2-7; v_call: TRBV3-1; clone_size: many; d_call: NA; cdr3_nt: TGTGCCAGCAGCCAAGCGCATTGGGGCTCCTACGAGCAGTACTTC; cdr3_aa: CASSQAHWGSYEQYF
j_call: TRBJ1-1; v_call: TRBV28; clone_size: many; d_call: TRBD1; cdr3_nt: TGTGCCAGCAGTCTACAAGGGACAGGACGGGCTTTCTTT; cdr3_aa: CASSLQGTGRAFF
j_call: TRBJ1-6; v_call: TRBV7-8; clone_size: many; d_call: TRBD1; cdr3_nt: TGTGCCAGCAGCTCCAGGACAGGGGATAATTCACCCCTCCACTTT; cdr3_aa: CASSSRTGDNSPLHF
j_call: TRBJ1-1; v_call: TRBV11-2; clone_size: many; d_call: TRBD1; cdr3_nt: TGTGCCAGCAGCAAAATTGGCGACAGGGGGAACGTTGAAGCTTTCTTT; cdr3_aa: CASSKIGDRGNVEAFF